This TCR beta chain came from a study of technical replicates of blood from several donors (TCRdb year 2017). As to this clone: What antigen it recognizes has not been identified. Per-base quality was not reported, and no clone a single base away is much larger than it.

Libraries were built with the immunoSEQ multiplex PCR assay. In TCRdb, the immuneACCESS table is reduced to in-frame sequences with V and J assigned. These tables do not hold every clone; where another copy was compared, an unresolved V gene accounts for under half, and the others remain unexplained. The sample contains 75,000 to 90,000 clones, over 90% of them found a single time. 0.3% to 0.45% of the sample goes to the ten largest clones. Looking up the germline V gene yields CDR1 SGHAT and CDR2 FQNNGV. The CDR3 holds 15 amino acids from the cysteine to the phenylalanine. Just CDR3 DNA is preserved here, 45 bases in frame from base 1. The germline V and J ends show losses of 5 bases and 8 bases respectively, and no gene match explains 8 bases of the junction.

Sequencing was carried out using T cells isolated from PBMCs. This TCR was sampled from a human donor in good health. This chain is built from TRBV11-2 and TRBJ2-1, with 11 bases in between that match TRBD2. The CDR3 region has the sequence CASSLVAGGEDEQFF. The sequenced DNA is TGTGCCAGCAGCCTAGTAGCGGGAGGGGAGGATGAGCAGTTCTTC.